This T cell receptor beta chain was retrieved from a study of T cells in Graves' hyperthyroidism and ophthalmopathy. Duration under 3 months, a NOSPECS grade of at least 4, and a Clinical Activity Score of at least 3 characterized the ophthalmopathy patients. On the basis of clinical symptoms, serum thyroxine and TRAb, thyroid ultrasound and orbital computed tomography, diagnoses were made. This clonotype showed up just a few times. RNA transcripts yielded amplified TCR beta CDR3 regions. The primer set for the first-round RT-PCR of the TCR CDR3 was HTBI. TCRdb itself ran the multiplex PCR reads through MiXCR, one entry per CDR3 protein. The table shows about 530,000 distinct CDR3 sequences, with 15% to 20% occurring only once. From germline, CDR1 is SGHRS and CDR2 YFSETQ. This CDR3 is built from 15 residues. Between the trimmed V and J ends, which lost 0 bases and 0 bases, there was a span of 7 bases.

The receptor was isolated from a woman under 30 with Graves' ophthalmopathy. The sequenced material came from blood. The rearrangement joins TRBV5-1 to TRBJ1-3; D is unresolved. The CDR3 region is CASSLAGISGNTIYF. The CDR3 DNA reads TGCGCCAGCAGCTTGGCGGGGATCTCTGGAAACACCATATATTTT.